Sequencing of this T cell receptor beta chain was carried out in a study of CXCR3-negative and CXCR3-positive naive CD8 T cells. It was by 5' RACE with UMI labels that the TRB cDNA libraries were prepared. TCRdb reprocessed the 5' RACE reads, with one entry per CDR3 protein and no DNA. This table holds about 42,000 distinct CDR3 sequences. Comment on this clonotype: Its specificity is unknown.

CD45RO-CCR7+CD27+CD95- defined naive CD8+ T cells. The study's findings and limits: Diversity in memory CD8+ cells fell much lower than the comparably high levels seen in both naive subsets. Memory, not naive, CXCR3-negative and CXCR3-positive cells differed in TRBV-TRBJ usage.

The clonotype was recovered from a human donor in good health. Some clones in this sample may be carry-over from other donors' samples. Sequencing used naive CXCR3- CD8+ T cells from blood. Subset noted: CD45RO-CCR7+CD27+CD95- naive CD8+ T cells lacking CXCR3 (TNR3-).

The CDR3 here is CSAGTSGGAYNEQFF. The V call is TRBV20-1, the J call TRBJ2-1; TCRdb indicates TRBD2, and absent DNA this call remains unverified. The CDR3 has 15 residues. Germline V gene sequence: CDR1 DFQATT, CDR2 SNEGSKA (reference sequence).